The 2 T cell receptor beta chains listed next were all sequenced from one sample in a study of T cells in Graves' hyperthyroidism and ophthalmopathy. Amplification of TCR beta CDR3 regions was performed using RNA transcripts as template. The HTBI set primed first-round TCR CDR3 RT-PCR. TCRdb reprocessed the multiplex PCR reads with MiXCR, giving one entry per CDR3 protein. The repertoire holds approximately 600,000 distinct CDR3 sequences, roughly 15% seen once, with 3.5% to 4.5% in the top ten. The material sequenced was blood. The receptors derive from a middle-aged woman with Graves' ophthalmopathy.

This clonotype has a count of ten or more. The chain couples TRBV20-1 to TRBJ2-7; 7 bases match TRBD2. CDR3 size: 15 residues. V shed 0 bases, J shed 0 bases, and the junction held 5 bases outside the gene matches. Germline V gives CDR1 DFQATT, CDR2 SNEGSKA (reference sequence). The CDR3 spells CSARDDPGGSYEQYF. As DNA, the CDR3 is TGCAGTGCTAGAGATGACCCGGGGGGCTCCTACGAGCAGTACTTC.

The chain couples TRBV28 to TRBJ2-7; TRBD1 aligns across 7 bases. Unmatched junction bases numbered 7, after V lost 4 bases and J lost 7 bases. The CDR3 spans 13 residues. Germline CDR1 and CDR2: MDHEN and SYDVKM. CDR3 sequence: CASSSTGVREQYF. The DNA of the CDR3 is TGTGCCAGCAGTTCTACAGGGGTACGGGAGCAGTACTTC.